This TCR beta chain was obtained from a study of shared clonotypes between healthy human individuals. Study as a whole: Three CD4 naive, three CD4 memory, two CD8 naive and one CD8 memory plate were used per donor.

Terminally differentiated effector memory CD45RA+ cells were excluded by CCR7 positive selection of CD45RO-negative cells. Donors were Caucasian adults residing in Nashville, Tennessee, USA. The authors loaded about 200 ng DNA, 28,000 or so T cell genomes, into sorted-subset replicate PCRs. The protocol was immunoSEQ multiplex PCR, while the TCRdb copy is restricted to in-frame clones and leaves out a portion. The sample lists around 620,000 clones; around 96% were seen once. Material for sequencing was naive CD8+ T cells sorted from blood. This clonotype originated in a woman in her twenties or thirties in good health.

Here the CDR3 DNA reads TGTGCCAGCAGTTCTAGGAGACTAGCGGGAGGAAATGAGCAGTTCTTC. Amino acid sequence: CASSSRRLAGGNEQFF. The chain links TRBV6-5 to TRBJ2-1; 13 nucleotides agree with TRBD2. Germline V lookup: CDR1 MNHEY, CDR2 SVGAGI. The CDR3 contains 16 residues. After removal of 4 bases from V and 7 bases from J, the junction contained 7 bases not matched to a gene.